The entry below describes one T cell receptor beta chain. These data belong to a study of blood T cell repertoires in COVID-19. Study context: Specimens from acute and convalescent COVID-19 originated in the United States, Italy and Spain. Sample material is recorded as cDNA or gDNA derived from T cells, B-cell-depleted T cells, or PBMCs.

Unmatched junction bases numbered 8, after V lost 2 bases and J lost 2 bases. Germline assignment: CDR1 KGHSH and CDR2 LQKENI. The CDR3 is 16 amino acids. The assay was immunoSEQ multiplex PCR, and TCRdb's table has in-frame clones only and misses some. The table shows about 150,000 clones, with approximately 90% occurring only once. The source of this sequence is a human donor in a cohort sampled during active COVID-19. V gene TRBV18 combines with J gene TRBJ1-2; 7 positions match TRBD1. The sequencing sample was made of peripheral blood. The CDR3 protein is CASSPSGQQANYGYTF. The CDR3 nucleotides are TGTGCCAGCTCACCATCGGGACAGCAGGCGAACTATGGCTACACCTTC.